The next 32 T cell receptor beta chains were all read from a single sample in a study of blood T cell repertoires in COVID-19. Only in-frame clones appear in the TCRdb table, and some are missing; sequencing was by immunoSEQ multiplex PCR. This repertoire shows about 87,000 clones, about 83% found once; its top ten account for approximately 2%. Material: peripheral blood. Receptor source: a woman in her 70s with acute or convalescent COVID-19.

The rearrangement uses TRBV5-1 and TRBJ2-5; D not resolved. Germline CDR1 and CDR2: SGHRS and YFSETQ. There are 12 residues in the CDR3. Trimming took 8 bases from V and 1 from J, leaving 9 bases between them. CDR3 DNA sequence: TGCGCCAGTGGTTTACTCCAAGAGACCCAGTACTTC. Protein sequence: CASGLLQETQYF.

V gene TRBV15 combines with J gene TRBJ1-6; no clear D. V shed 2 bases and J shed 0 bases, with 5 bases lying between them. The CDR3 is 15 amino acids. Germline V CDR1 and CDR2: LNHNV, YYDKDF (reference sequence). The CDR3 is CATSRSSSYNSPLHF. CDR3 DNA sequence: TGTGCCACCAGCAGATCGAGCTCCTATAATTCACCCCTCCACTTT.

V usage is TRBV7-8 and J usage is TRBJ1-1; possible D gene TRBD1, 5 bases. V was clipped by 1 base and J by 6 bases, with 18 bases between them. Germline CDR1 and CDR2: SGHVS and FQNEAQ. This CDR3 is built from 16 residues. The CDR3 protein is CASSLGGRVGFAEAFF. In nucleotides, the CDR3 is TGTGCCAGCAGCTTAGGAGGCAGGGTAGGTTTCGCTGAAGCTTTCTTT.

CDR3 DNA: TGTGCCAGTAGTATAGAGGTACAAAACACTGAAGCTTTCTTT. It encodes CASSIEVQNTEAFF. V and J are TRBV19 and TRBJ1-1; D is unresolved. V was trimmed by 0 bases and J by 2 bases, leaving 7 bases between them. CDR1 LNHDA and CDR2 SQIVND come from the germline V gene (reference sequence). There are 14 residues in the CDR3.

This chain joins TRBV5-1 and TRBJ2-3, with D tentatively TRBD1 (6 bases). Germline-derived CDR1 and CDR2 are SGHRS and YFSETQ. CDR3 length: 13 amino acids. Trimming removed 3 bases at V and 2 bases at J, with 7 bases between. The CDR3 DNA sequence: TGCGCCAGCAGCTCAGGGGACACAGATACGCAGTATTTT. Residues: CASSSGDTDTQYF.

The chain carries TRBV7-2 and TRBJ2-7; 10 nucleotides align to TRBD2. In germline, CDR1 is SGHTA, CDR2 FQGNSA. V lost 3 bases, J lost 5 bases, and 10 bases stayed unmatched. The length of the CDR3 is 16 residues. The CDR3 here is CASSFESGGAGNEQYF. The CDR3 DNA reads TGTGCCAGCAGCTTTGAAAGCGGGGGGGCCGGGAACGAGCAGTACTTC.

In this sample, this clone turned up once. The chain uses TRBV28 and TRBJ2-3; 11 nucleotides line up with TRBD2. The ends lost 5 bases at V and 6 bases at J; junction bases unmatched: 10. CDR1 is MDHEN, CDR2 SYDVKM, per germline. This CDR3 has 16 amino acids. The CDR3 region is CASSRRTSGFRDTQYF. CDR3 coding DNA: TGTGCCAGCAGTCGCAGGACTAGCGGGTTTAGGGATACGCAGTATTTT. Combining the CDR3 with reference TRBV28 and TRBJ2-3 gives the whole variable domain DVKVTQSSRYLVKRTGEKVFLECVQDMDHENMFWYRQDPGLGLRLIYFSYDVKMKEKGDIPEGYSVSREKKERFSLILESASTNQTSMYLCASSRRTSGFRDTQYFGPGTRLTVL.

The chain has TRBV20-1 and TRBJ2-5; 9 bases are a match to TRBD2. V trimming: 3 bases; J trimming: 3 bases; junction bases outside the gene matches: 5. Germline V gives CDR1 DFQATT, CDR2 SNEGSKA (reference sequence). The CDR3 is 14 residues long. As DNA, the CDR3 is TGCAGTGCTAGTCTAGCGGGAAGCAAAGAGACCCAGTACTTC. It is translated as CSASLAGSKETQYF.

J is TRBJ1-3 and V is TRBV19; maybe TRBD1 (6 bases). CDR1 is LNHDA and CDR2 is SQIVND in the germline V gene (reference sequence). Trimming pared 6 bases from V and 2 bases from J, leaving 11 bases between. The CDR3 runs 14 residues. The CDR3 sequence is CASRRGGAGNTIYF. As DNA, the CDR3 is TGTGCCAGTAGACGAGGGGGTGCTGGAAACACCATATATTTT.

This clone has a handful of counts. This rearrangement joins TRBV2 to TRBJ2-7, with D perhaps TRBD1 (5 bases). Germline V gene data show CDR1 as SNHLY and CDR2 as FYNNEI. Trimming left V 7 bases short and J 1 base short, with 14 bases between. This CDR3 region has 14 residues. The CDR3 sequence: CASKSRAESYEQYF. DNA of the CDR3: TGTGCCAGCAAGAGCAGGGCAGAATCCTACGAGCAGTACTTC.

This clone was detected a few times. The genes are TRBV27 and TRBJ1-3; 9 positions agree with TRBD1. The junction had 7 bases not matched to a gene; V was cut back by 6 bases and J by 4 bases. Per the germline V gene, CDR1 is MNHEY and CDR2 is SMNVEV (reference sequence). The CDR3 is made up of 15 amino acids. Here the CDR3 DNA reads TGTGCCAGCAGAAAGGGACAGGGTGAAGGAAACACCATATATTTT. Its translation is CASRKGQGEGNTIYF.

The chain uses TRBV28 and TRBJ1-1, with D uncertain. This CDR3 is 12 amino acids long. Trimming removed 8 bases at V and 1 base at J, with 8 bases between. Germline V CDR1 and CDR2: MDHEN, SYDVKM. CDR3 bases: TGTGCCAGCGTAGACACGAACACTGAAGCTTTCTTT. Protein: CASVDTNTEAFF. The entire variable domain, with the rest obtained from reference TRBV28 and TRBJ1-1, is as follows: DVKVTQSSRYLVKRTGEKVFLECVQDMDHENMFWYRQDPGLGLRLIYFSYDVKMKEKGDIPEGYSVSREKKERFSLILESASTNQTSMYLCASVDTNTEAFFGQGTRLTVV.

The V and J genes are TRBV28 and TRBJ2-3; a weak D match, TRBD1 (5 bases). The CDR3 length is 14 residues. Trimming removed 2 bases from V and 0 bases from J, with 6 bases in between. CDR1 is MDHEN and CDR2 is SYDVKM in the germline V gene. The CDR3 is CASSLQGSTDTQYF. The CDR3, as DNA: TGTGCCAGCAGTTTACAGGGAAGCACAGATACGCAGTATTTT.

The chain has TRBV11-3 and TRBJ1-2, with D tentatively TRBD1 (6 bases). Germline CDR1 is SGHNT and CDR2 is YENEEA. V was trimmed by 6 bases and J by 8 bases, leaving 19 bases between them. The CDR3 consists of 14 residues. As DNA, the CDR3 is TGTGCCAGCAGTGAGGGGGGGCTGCGGTACGGCTACACCTTC. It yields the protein CASSEGGLRYGYTF.

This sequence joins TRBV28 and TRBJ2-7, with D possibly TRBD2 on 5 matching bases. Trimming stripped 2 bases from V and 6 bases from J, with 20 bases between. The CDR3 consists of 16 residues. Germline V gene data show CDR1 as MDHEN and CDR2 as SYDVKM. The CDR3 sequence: CASSLHWTRADSEQYF. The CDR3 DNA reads TGTGCCAGCAGTTTACACTGGACTCGGGCGGATTCCGAGCAGTACTTC.

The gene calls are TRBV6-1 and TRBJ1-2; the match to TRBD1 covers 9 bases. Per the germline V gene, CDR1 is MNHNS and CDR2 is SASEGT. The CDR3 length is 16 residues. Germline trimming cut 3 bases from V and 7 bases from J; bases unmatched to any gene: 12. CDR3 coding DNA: TGTGCCAGCAGTGACCCTTCTACCGGGACAGGGCTTGGCTACACCTTC. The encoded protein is CASSDPSTGTGLGYTF.

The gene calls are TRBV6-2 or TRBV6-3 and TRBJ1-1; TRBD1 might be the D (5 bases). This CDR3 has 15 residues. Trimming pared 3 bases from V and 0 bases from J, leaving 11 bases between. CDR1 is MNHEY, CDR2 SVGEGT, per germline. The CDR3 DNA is TGTGCCAGCAGTTATGGACATATTATGAACACTGAAGCTTTCTTT. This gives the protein CASSYGHIMNTEAFF.

CDR3 sequence (DNA): TGTGCCAGCTCACCAATAACCGGGGAGCTGTTTTTT. Its translation: CASSPITGELFF. This rearrangement joins TRBV18 to TRBJ2-2; the D is unclear. The CDR3 runs to 12 residues. V was cut by 2 bases and J by 5 bases, with 3 bases left in between. CDR1 KGHSH and CDR2 LQKENI come from the germline V gene. Variable domain in full (rest from reference TRBV18 and TRBJ2-2): NAGVMQNPRHLVRRRGQEARLRCSPMKGHSHVYWYRQLPEEGLKFMVYLQKENIIDESGMPKERFSAEFPKEGPSILRIQQVVRGDSAAYFCASSPITGELFFGEGSRLTVL.

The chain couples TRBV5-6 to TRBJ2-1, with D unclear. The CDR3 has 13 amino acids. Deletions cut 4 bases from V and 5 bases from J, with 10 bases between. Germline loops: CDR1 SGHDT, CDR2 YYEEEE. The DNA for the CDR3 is TGTGCCAGCAGCAACGGGTTGAACAATGAGCAGTTCTTC. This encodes CASSNGLNNEQFF.

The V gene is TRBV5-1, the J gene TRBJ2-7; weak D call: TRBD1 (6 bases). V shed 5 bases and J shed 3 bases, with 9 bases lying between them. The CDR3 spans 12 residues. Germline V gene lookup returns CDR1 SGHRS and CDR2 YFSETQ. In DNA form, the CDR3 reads TGCGCCAGCAGTCAGGGGTTCTACGAGCAGTACTTC. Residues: CASSQGFYEQYF. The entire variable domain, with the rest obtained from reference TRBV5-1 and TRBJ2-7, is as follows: KAGVTQTPRYLIKTRGQQVTLSCSPISGHRSVSWYQQTPGQGLQFLFEYFSETQRNKGNFPGRFSGRQFSNSRSEMNVSTLELGDSALYLCASSQGFYEQYFGPGTRLTVT.

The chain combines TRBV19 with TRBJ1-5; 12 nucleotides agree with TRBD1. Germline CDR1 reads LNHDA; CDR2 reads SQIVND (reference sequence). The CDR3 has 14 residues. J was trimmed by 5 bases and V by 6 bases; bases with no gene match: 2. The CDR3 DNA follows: TGTGCCAGTAGGGGACAGGGGGCACATCAGCCCCAGCATTTT. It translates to CASRGQGAHQPQHF.

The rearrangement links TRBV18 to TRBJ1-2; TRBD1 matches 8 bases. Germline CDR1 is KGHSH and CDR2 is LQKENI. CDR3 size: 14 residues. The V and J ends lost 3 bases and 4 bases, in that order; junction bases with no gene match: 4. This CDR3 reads CASSPGTGPYGYTF. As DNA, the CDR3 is TGTGCCAGCTCACCTGGGACAGGCCCCTATGGCTACACCTTC.

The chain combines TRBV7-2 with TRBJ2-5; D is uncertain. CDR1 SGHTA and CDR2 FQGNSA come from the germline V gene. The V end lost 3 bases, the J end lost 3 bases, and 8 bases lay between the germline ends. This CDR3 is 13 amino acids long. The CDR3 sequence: CASSFYTEETQYF. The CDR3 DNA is TGTGCCAGCAGCTTTTACACAGAAGAGACCCAGTACTTC. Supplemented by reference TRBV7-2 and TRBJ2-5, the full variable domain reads GAGVSQSPSNKVTEKGKDVELRCDPISGHTALYWYRQSLGQGLEFLIYFQGNSAPDKSGLPSDRFSAERTGGSVSTLTIQRTQQEDSAVYLCASSFYTEETQYFGPGTRLLVL.

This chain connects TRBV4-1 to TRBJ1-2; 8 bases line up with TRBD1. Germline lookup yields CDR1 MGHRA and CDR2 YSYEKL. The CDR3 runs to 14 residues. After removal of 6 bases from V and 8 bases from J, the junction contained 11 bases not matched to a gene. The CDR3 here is CASRGEDRGYGYTF. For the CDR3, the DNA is TGCGCCAGCAGGGGAGAAGACAGGGGTTACGGCTACACCTTC.

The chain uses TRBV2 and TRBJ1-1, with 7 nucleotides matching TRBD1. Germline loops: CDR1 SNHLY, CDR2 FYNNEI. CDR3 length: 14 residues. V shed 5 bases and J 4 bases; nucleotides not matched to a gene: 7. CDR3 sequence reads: CASSQTGWSTEAFF. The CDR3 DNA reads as TGTGCCAGCAGTCAGACAGGGTGGAGCACTGAAGCTTTCTTT.

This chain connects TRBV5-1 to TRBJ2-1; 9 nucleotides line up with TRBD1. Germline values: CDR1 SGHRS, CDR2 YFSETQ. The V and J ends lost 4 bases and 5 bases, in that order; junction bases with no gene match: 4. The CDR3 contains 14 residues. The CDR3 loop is CASSRDRANNEQFF. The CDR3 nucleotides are TGCGCCAGCAGCAGGGACAGGGCCAACAATGAGCAGTTCTTC.

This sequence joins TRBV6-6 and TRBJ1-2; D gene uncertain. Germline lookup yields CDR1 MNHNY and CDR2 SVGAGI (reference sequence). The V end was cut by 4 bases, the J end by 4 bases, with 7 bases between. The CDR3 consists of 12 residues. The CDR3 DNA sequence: TGTGCCAGCAGTTCAGAAAGCTATGGCTACACCTTC. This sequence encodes CASSSESYGYTF.

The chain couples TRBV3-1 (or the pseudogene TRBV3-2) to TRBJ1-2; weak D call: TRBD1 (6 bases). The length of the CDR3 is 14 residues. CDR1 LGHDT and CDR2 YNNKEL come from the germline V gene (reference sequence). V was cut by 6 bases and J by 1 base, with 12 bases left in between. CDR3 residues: CASRPQGLNYGYTF. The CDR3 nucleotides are TGTGCCAGCAGACCACAGGGTCTTAACTATGGCTACACCTTC.

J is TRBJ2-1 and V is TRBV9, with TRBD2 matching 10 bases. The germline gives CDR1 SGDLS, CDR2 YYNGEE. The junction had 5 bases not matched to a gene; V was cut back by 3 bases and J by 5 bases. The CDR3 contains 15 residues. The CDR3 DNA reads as TGTGCCAGCAGCGGGGGACTAGCGAATCACAATGAGCAGTTCTTC. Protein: CASSGGLANHNEQFF.

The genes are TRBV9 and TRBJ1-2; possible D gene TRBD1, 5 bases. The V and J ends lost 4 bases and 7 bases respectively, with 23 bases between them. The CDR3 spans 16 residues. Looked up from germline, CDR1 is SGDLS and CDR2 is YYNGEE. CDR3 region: CASSPTWGGDLGGYTF. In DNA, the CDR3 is TGTGCCAGCAGCCCCACCTGGGGGGGGGATTTGGGTGGCTACACCTTC.

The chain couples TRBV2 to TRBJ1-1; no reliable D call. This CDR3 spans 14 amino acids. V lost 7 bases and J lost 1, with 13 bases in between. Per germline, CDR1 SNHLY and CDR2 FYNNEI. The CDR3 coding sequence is TGTGCCAGCAATCAGGCAGCCTGGAACACTGAAGCTTTCTTT. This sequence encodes CASNQAAWNTEAFF.

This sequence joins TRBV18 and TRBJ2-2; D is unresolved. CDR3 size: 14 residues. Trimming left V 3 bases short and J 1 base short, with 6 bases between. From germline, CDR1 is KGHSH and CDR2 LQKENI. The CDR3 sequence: CASSPTRNTGELFF. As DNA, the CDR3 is TGTGCCAGCTCACCTACCAGGAACACCGGGGAGCTGTTTTTT.